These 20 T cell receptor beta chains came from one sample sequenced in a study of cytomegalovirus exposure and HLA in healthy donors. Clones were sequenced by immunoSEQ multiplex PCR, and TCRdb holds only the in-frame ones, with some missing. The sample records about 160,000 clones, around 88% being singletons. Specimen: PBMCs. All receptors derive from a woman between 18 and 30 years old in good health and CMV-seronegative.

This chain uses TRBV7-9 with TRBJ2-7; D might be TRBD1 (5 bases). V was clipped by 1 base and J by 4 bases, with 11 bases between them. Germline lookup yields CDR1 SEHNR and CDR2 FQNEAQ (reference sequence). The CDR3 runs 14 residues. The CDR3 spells CASSLGQGRYEQYF. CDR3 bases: TGTGCCAGCAGCTTAGGGCAGGGCCGGTACGAGCAGTACTTC.

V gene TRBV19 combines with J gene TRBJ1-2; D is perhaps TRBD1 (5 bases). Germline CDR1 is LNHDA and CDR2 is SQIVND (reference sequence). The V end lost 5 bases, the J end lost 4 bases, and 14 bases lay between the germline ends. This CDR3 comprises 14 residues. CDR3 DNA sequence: TGTGCCAGTAGTTGGGGGGGTGCGAGCTATGGCTACACCTTC. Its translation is CASSWGGASYGYTF.

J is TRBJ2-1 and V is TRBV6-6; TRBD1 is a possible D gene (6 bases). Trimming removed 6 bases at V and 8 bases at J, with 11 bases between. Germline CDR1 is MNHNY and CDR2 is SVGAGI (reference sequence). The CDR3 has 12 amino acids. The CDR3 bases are TGTGCCAGCAGCCTAACAGGGTATGAGCAGTTCTTC. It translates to CASSLTGYEQFF.

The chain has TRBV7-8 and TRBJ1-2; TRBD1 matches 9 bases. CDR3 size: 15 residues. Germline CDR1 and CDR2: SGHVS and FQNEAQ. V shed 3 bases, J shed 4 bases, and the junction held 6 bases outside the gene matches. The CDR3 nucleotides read TGTGCCAGCAGCTTCCGGGACAGGGAATTCTATGGCTACACCTTC. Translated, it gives CASSFRDREFYGYTF.

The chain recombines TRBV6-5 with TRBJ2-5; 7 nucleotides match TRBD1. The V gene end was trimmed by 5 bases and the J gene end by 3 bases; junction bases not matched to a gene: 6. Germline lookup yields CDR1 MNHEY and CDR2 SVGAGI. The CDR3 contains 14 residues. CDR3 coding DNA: TGTGCCAGCAGTCCCCGGGACAGTAAAGAGACCCAGTACTTC. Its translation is CASSPRDSKETQYF.

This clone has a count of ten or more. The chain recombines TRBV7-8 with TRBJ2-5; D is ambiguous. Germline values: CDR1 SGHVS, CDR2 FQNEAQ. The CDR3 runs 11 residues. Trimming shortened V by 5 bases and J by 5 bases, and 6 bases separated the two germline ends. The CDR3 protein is CASSPRETQYF. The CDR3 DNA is TGTGCCAGCAGCCCCCGGGAGACCCAGTACTTC.

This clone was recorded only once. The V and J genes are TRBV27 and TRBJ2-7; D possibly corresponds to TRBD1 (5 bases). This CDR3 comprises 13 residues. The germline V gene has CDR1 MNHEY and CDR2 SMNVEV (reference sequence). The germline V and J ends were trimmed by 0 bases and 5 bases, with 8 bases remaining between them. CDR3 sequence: CASSLSGAHEQYF. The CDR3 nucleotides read TGTGCCAGCAGTTTATCAGGGGCCCACGAGCAGTACTTC.

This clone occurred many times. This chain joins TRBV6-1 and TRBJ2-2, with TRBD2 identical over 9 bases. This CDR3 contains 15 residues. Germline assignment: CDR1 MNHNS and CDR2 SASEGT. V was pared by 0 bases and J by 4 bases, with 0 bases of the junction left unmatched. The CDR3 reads CASSEASGSTGELFF. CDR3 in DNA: TGTGCCAGCAGTGAAGCTAGCGGGAGCACCGGGGAGCTGTTTTTT.

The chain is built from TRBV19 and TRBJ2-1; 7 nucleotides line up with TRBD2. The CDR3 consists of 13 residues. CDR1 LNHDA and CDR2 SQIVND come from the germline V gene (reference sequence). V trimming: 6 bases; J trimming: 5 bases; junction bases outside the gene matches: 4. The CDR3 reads CASSPGGNNEQFF. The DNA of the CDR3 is TGTGCCAGTAGCCCCGGGGGGAACAATGAGCAGTTCTTC.

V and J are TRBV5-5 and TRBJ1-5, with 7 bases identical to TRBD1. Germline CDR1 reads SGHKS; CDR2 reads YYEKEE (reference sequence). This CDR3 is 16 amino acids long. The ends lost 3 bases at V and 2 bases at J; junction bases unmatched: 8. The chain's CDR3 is CASSYLGGEGNQPQHF. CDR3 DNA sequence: TGTGCCAGCAGCTACCTAGGGGGCGAGGGCAATCAGCCCCAGCATTTT.

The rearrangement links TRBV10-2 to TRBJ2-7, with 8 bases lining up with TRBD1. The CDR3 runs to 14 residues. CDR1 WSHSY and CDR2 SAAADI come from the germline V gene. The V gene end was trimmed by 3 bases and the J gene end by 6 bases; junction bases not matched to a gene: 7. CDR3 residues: CASSDYFRGLEQYF. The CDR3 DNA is TGCGCCAGCAGTGATTATTTCAGGGGGCTCGAGCAGTACTTC.

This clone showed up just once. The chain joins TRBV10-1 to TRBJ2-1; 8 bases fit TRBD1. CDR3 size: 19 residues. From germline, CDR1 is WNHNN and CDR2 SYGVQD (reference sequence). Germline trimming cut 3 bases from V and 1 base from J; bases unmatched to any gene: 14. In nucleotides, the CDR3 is TGCGCCAGCAGTGACCCCACCGGACAGGGTTCCATTTCCTACAATGAGCAGTTCTTC. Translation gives CASSDPTGQGSISYNEQFF.

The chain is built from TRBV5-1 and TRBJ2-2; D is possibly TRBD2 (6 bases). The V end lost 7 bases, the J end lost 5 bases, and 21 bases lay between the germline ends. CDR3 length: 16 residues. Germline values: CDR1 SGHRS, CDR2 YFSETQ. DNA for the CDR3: TGCGCCAGCCGGGAGACCGGGGCCTCGCGGACCGGGGAGCTGTTTTTT. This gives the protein CASRETGASRTGELFF.

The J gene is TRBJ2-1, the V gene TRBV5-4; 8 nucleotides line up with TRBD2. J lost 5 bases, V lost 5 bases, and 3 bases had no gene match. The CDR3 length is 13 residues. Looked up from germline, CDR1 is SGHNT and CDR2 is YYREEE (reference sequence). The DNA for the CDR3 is TGTGCCAGCAGGACGGGGGGGGACAATGAGCAGTTCTTC. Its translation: CASRTGGDNEQFF.

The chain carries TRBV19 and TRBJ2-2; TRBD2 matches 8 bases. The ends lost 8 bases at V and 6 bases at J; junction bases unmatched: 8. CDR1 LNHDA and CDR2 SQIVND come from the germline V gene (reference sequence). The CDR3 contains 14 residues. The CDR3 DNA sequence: TGTGCCAGTGACGAGATAGCGGGGTCCGGGGAGCTGTTTTTT. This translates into CASDEIAGSGELFF.

Here the CDR3 DNA reads TGTGCCAGCGGTAGCGGACCCTACGAGCAGTACTTC. It codes for CASGSGPYEQYF. The chain couples TRBV21-1 to TRBJ2-7; TRBD2, the table's D call, lacks a check against the DNA. TRBV21-1 is a pseudogene segment. The CDR3 covers 12 residues.

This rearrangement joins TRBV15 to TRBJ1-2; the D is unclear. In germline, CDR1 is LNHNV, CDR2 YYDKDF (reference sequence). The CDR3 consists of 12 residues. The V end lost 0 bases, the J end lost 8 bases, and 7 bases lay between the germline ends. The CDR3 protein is CATSRDYLGYTF. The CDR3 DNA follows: TGTGCCACCAGCAGAGATTATCTAGGCTACACCTTC.

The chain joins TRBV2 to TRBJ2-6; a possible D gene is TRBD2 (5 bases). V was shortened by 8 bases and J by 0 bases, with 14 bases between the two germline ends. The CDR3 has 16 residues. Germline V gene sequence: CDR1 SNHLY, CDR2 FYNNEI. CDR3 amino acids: CASVRREYSGANVLTF. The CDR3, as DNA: TGTGCCAGCGTGAGACGGGAATACTCTGGGGCCAACGTCCTGACTTTC.

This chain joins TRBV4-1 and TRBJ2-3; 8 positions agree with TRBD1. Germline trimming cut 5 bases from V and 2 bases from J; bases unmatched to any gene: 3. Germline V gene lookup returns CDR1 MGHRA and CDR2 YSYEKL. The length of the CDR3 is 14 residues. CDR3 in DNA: TGCGCCAGCAGCAGGACAGGGACCACAGATACGCAGTATTTT. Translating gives CASSRTGTTDTQYF.

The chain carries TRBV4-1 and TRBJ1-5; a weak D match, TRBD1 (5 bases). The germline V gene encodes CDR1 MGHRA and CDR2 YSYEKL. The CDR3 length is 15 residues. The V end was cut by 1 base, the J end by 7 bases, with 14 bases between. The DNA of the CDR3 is TGCGCCAGCAGCCAAGGAGGCAGGGAGGACCAGCCCCAGCATTTT. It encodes CASSQGGREDQPQHF.